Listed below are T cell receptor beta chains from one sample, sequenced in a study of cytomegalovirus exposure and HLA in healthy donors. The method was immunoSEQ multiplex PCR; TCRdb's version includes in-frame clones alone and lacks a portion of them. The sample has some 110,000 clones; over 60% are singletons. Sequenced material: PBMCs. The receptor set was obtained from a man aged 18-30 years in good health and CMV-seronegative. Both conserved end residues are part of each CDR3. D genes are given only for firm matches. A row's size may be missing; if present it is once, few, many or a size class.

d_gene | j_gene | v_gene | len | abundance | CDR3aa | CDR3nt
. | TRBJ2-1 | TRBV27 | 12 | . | CASSTPGYEQFF | TGTGCCAGCAGTACACCGGGGTATGAGCAGTTCTTC
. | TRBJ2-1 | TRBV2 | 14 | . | CASSEGRGRNEQFF | TGTGCCAGCAGTGAAGGTAGGGGTCGGAATGAGCAGTTCTTC
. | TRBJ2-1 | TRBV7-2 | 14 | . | CASSLRGFYNEQFF | TGTGCCAGCAGCTTAAGAGGGTTTTACAATGAGCAGTTCTTC
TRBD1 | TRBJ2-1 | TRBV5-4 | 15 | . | CASRATGTGTRPEFF | TGTGCCAGCAGGGCAACAGGGACAGGCACAAGGCCGGAGTTCTTC
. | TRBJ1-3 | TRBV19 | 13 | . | CASTKSSGNTIYF | TGTGCCAGTACCAAGAGCTCTGGAAACACCATATATTTT
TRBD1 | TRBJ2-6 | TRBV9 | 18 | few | CASGTGRSVYSGANVLTF | TGTGCCAGCGGGACAGGGAGGAGCGTATACTCTGGGGCCAACGTCCTGACTTTC
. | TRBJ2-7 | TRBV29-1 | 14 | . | CSVEVADINYEQYF | TGCAGCGTTGAAGTGGCAGACATTAACTACGAGCAGTACTTC
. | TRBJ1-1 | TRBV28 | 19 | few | CASRRKTFRGHFMNTEAFF | TGTGCCAGCAGGCGTAAAACGTTCAGGGGACACTTCATGAACACTGAAGCTTTCTTT
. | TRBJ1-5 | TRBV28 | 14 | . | CASSLSAVNQPQHF | TGTGCCAGCAGTTTATCGGCGGTGAATCAGCCCCAGCATTTT
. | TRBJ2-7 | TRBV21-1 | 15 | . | CASSARDTVSYEQYF | TGTGCCAGCAGCGCCCGGGACACTGTTTCCTACGAGCAGTACTTC
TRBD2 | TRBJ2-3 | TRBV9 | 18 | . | CASSVKREGPLNSDTQYF | TGTGCCAGCAGCGTAAAGCGGGAGGGCCCACTGAACAGCGATACGCAGTATTTT
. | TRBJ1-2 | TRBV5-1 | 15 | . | CASSWGDSRDYGYPF | TGCGCCAGCAGCTGGGGGGACTCCCGGGACTATGGCTACCCCTTC
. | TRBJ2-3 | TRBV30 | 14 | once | CAWTGRRRDPAQYF | TGTGCCTGGACAGGGCGCAGGAGGGACCCGGCGCAGTATTTT
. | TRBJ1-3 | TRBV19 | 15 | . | CASSMGPSSGNTIYF | TGTGCCAGTAGTATGGGGCCCAGCTCTGGAAACACCATATATTTT
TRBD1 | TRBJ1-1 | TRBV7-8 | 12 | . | CASSLAQGVSFF | TGTGCCAGCAGCTTAGCTCAGGGGGTATCTTTCTTT
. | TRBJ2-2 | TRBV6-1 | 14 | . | CASLRDKNTGELFF | TGTGCCAGCCTCCGGGACAAGAACACCGGGGAGCTGTTTTTT
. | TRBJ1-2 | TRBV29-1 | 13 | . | CSVGGGGDYGYTF | TGCAGCGTTGGCGGAGGGGGGGACTATGGCTACACCTTC
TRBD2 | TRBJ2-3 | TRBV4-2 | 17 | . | CASSQDILAGGADTQYF | TGTGCCAGCAGCCAGGATATACTAGCGGGAGGCGCAGATACGCAGTATTTT
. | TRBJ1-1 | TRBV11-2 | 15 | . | CASSLRGGLYTEAFF | TGTGCCAGCAGCTTAAGAGGCGGCCTCTACACTGAAGCTTTCTTT
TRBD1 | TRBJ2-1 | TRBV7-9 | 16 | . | CASSPWDRGRGDEQFF | TGTGCCAGCAGCCCCTGGGACAGGGGGCGCGGCGATGAGCAGTTCTTC
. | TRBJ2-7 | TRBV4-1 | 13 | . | CASSPKSSYEQYF | TGCGCCAGCAGCCCTAAGAGCTCCTACGAGCAGTACTTC
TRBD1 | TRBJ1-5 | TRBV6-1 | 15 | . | CASIRDRASNQPQHF | TGTGCCAGCATTCGGGACAGGGCGAGCAATCAGCCCCAGCATTTT
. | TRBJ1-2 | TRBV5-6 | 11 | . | CASSLEHGYTF | TGTGCCAGCAGCCTAGAGCATGGCTACACCTTC
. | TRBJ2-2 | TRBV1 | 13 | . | CTSRSHYTGELFF | TGCACCAGCAGAAGCCATTACACCGGGGAGCTGTTTTTT
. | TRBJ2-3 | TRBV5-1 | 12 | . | CASSLASDTQYF | TGCGCCAGCAGCTTGGCCTCAGATACGCAGTATTTT
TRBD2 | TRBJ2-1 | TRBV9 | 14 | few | CASSSFPGGNEQFF | TGTGCCAGCAGCTCATTCCCGGGGGGGAATGAGCAGTTCTTC
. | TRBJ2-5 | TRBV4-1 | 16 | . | CASSQVSGLGQETQYF | TGCGCCAGCAGCCAAGTTTCGGGACTCGGCCAAGAGACCCAGTACTTC
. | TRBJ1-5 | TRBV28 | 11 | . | CASSFNKPQHF | TGTGCCAGCAGTTTTAATAAGCCCCAGCATTTT
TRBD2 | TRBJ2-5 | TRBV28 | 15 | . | CASSSLAGGLETQYF | TGTGCCAGCAGTTCGCTAGCGGGAGGTCTGGAGACCCAGTACTTC
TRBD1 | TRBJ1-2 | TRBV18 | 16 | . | CASSPLFEQGARGYTF | TGTGCCAGCTCACCATTATTCGAGCAGGGGGCTAGAGGCTACACCTTC
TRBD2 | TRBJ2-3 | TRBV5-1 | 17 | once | CASSPDMSAGGRDTQYF | TGCGCCAGCAGCCCCGACATGAGCGCGGGGGGCAGGGATACGCAGTATTTT
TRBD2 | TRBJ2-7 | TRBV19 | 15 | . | CASSQTASGAYEQYF | TGTGCCAGTAGTCAGACGGCTAGCGGGGCCTACGAGCAGTACTTC
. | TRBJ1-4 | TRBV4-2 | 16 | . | CASSQEGWRQTEKLFF | TGTGCCAGCAGCCAAGAGGGGTGGAGACAGACCGAAAAACTGTTTTTT
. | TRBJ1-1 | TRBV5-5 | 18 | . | CASSYGVMPGLGDTEAFF | TGTGCCAGCAGCTATGGGGTTATGCCGGGACTAGGGGACACTGAAGCTTTCTTT
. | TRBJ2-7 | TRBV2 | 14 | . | CASRDVAARDEQYF | TGTGCCAGCAGGGATGTAGCGGCGAGGGACGAGCAGTACTTC
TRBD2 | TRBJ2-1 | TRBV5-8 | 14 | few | CASSLITSGGFPFF | TGTGCCAGCAGCTTAATAACTAGCGGGGGGTTCCCGTTCTTC
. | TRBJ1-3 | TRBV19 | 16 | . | CASSPLTGNSGNTIYF | TGTGCCAGTAGTCCTCTGACGGGAAACTCTGGAAACACCATATATTTT
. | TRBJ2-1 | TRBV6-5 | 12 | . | CASSVGLNEQFF | TGTGCCAGCAGCGTGGGACTCAATGAGCAGTTCTTC
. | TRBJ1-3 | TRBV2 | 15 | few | CASDRSYESGNTIYF | TGTGCCAGCGACAGGTCCTATGAATCTGGAAACACCATATATTTT
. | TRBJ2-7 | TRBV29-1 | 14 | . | CSVGRSGGSHEQYF | TGCAGCGTTGGACGGTCAGGGGGGTCCCACGAGCAGTACTTC
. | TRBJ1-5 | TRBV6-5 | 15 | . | CATKPPGPDNQPQHF | TGTGCCACCAAACCCCCAGGTCCGGACAATCAGCCCCAGCATTTT
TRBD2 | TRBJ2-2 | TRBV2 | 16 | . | CASSEAAGGLTGELFF | TGTGCCAGCAGTGAAGCAGCGGGAGGGCTCACCGGGGAGCTGTTTTTT
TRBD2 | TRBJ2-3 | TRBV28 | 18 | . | CASSLMGLAGGWEDTQYF | TGTGCCAGCAGTTTGATGGGGCTAGCGGGAGGGTGGGAAGATACGCAGTATTTT
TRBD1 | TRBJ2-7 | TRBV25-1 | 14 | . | CASRGQGALDEQYF | TGTGCCAGCAGAGGACAGGGTGCGTTAGACGAGCAGTACTTC
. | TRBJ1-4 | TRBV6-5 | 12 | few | CASARFKEKLFF | TGTGCCAGCGCCAGGTTTAAAGAAAAACTGTTTTTT
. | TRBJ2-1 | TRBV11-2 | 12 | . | CASSSRPSREFF | TGTGCCAGCAGCTCCAGACCCTCCAGGGAGTTCTTC
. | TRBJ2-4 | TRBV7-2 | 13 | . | CASSLSRRDIQYF | TGTGCCAGCAGCTTATCTAGAAGAGACATTCAGTACTTC
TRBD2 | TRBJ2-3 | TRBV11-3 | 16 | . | CASSPQTSGYTDTQYF | TGTGCCAGCAGCCCACAGACTAGCGGTTACACAGATACGCAGTATTTT
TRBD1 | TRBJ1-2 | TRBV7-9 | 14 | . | CASSSRQGTYGYTF | TGTGCCAGCAGCTCCCGACAGGGAACCTATGGCTACACCTTC
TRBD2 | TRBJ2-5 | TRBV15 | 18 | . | CATSRDPRTSGSGETQYF | TGTGCCACCAGCAGAGATCCTCGGACTAGCGGGAGCGGAGAGACCCAGTACTTC
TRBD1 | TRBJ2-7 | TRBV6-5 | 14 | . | CASSFNRGWYEQYF | TGTGCCAGCAGTTTCAACAGGGGGTGGTACGAGCAGTACTTC
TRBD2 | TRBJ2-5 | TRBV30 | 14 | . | CAWGTSADQETQYF | TGTGCCTGGGGGACTAGCGCAGACCAAGAGACCCAGTACTTC
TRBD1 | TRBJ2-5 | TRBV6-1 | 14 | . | CASSRGTGQETQYF | TGTGCCAGCAGCCGCGGGACAGGGCAAGAGACCCAGTACTTC
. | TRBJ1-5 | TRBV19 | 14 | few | CASSPAGPNQPQHF | TGTGCCAGTAGTCCGGCAGGGCCCAATCAGCCCCAGCATTTT
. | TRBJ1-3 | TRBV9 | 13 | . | CASSARGGNTIYF | TGTGCCAGCAGCGCCCGGGGGGGAAACACCATATATTTT